Listed here are 3 T cell receptor beta chains from one sample, sequenced in a study of T cells in Graves' hyperthyroidism and ophthalmopathy. The investigators amplified TCR beta CDR3 regions from RNA transcripts. RT-PCR in the first round (using the HTBI primer set) targeted the TCR CDR3. TCRdb itself ran the multiplex PCR reads through MiXCR, one entry per CDR3 protein. The data show hundreds of thousands of distinct CDR3 sequences, roughly 20% seen once. The sequenced sample consisted of blood. These TCRs come from a man aged 30 to 45 with Graves' ophthalmopathy.

V usage is TRBV30 and J usage is TRBJ1-6; 8 nucleotides agree with TRBD1. Germline CDR1 reads GTSNPN; CDR2 reads SVGIG (reference sequence). V lost 3 bases, J lost 7 bases, and 2 bases stayed unmatched. The CDR3 covers 13 residues. The CDR3 here is CAWSTGGNSPLHF. CDR3 bases: TGTGCCTGGAGCACAGGGGGGAATTCACCCCTCCACTTT.

A single count supports this clonotype. The CDR3 DNA is TGTGCCAGCCTAGGGGTCGGAAAGCCGACCTACGAGCAGTTCTTC. Translating it yields CASLGVGKPTYEQFF. This chain links TRBV7-9 with TRBJ2-7, with D maybe TRBD1 (5 bases). Judging by the DNA end, TRBJ2-1 fits better; the J call may be wrong. The CDR3 totals 15 residues. Germline V CDR1 and CDR2: SEHNR, FQNEAQ (reference sequence).

The chain links TRBV7-9 to TRBJ2-3, with 8 bases identical to TRBD1. Germline V lookup: CDR1 SEHNR, CDR2 FQNEAQ (reference sequence). The length of the CDR3 is 14 residues. The V and J ends lost 5 bases and 5 bases, in that order; junction bases with no gene match: 6. The CDR3 coding sequence is TGTGCCAGCAGCATCCAGGGGGCTGAAGATACGCAGTATTTT. Protein: CASSIQGAEDTQYF. Together with reference TRBV7-9 and TRBJ2-3, the CDR3 gives the full variable domain: DTGVSQNPRHKITKRGQNVTFRCDPISEHNRLYWYRQTLGQGPEFLTYFQNEAQLEKSRLLSDRFSAERPKGSFSTLEIQRTEQGDSAMYLCASSIQGAEDTQYFGPGTRLTVL.